Below, 24 T cell receptor beta chains from the same sample are listed, as sequenced in a study of blood T cell repertoires in COVID-19. Profiled with immunoSEQ multiplex PCR; TCRdb holds only in-frame clones, not every one. Here the sample spans roughly 190,000 clones, about 93% being singletons. The sequencing input was peripheral blood. The receptors were gathered from a man aged 50-60 years with acute or convalescent COVID-19.

CDR3 region: CASILDTFDTGELFF. CDR3 bases: TGTGCCAGCATCCTCGACACTTTTGACACCGGGGAGCTGTTTTTT. The chain combines TRBV7-9 with TRBJ2-2; no clear D. V lost 7 bases to trimming and J lost 3 bases, with 15 bases between them. Looked up from germline, CDR1 is SEHNR and CDR2 is FQNEAQ (reference sequence). The CDR3 sequence is 15 residues long. Full variable domain (remainder filled in from reference TRBV7-9 and TRBJ2-2): DTGVSQNPRHKITKRGQNVTFRCDPISEHNRLYWYRQTLGQGPEFLTYFQNEAQLEKSRLLSDRFSAERPKGSFSTLEIQRTEQGDSAMYLCASILDTFDTGELFFGEGSRLTVL.

This chain links TRBV7-9 with TRBJ1-2; D may be TRBD1 (6 bases). The CDR3 is made up of 15 amino acids. Trimming removed 5 bases from V and 0 bases from J, with 13 bases in between. CDR1 and CDR2 (germline): SEHNR, FQNEAQ (reference sequence). This CDR3 is CASSRTEPANYGYTF. CDR3 sequence (DNA): TGTGCCAGCAGCCGGACAGAGCCAGCTAACTATGGCTACACCTTC.

J is TRBJ2-1 and V is TRBV5-1; 9 nucleotides match TRBD1. Trimming at V came to 6 bases and at J to 7 bases, leaving 8 bases not matched to a gene. The CDR3 sequence is 14 residues long. Germline V gives CDR1 SGHRS, CDR2 YFSETQ. CDR3 sequence: CASTNTGGGNEQFF. CDR3 bases: TGCGCCAGCACTAACACAGGGGGCGGGAATGAGCAGTTCTTC.

The chain combines TRBV6-2 or TRBV6-3 with TRBJ1-6; 7 bases agree with TRBD1. The CDR3 is made up of 18 amino acids. In germline, CDR1 is MNHEY, CDR2 SVGEGT. V shed 0 bases and J 10 bases; nucleotides not matched to a gene: 15. The CDR3 is CASSYSRGRQGKGSPLHF. CDR3 in DNA: TGTGCCAGCAGTTACTCGAGGGGCCGACAGGGAAAGGGCTCACCCCTCCACTTT.

The chain combines TRBV19 with TRBJ1-5; D remains unclear. The CDR3 runs 12 residues. Germline values: CDR1 LNHDA, CDR2 SQIVND (reference sequence). V was trimmed by 2 bases and J by 8 bases, leaving 7 bases between them. CDR3 sequence (DNA): TGTGCCAGTAGTATATGGGGAGAGCCCCAGCATTTT. It codes for CASSIWGEPQHF.

The chain couples TRBV19 to TRBJ1-1; 11 nucleotides match TRBD1. Germline assignment: CDR1 LNHDA and CDR2 SQIVND (reference sequence). V gave up 7 bases and J gave up 5 bases; unmatched junction bases: 6. The CDR3 sequence is 14 residues long. This CDR3 is CASTLDRGRTEAFF. CDR3 in DNA: TGTGCCAGTACCCTGGACAGGGGGCGAACTGAAGCTTTCTTT. Variable domain in full (rest from reference TRBV19 and TRBJ1-1): DGGITQSPKYLFRKEGQNVTLSCEQNLNHDAMYWYRQDPGQGLRLIYYSQIVNDFQKGDIAEGYSVSREKKESFPLTVTSAQKNPTAFYLCASTLDRGRTEAFFGQGTRLTVV.

The gene calls are TRBV6-4 and TRBJ1-2; 10 bases are a match to TRBD1. Germline V gene data show CDR1 as MRHNA and CDR2 as SNTAGT. The CDR3 sequence is 15 residues long. The V and J ends lost 4 bases and 5 bases, in that order; junction bases with no gene match: 7. CDR3 in amino acids: CASSVGTGDMYGYTF. CDR3 sequence (DNA): TGTGCCAGCAGTGTCGGGACAGGGGATATGTATGGCTACACCTTC.

The rearrangement joins TRBV7-9 to TRBJ2-5; D not certain. The CDR3 spans 13 residues. The germline V and J ends were trimmed by 3 bases and 4 bases, with 9 bases remaining between them. Germline lookup yields CDR1 SEHNR and CDR2 FQNEAQ (reference sequence). Here the CDR3 reads CASSLAGRETQYF. The CDR3 coding sequence is TGTGCCAGCAGCTTGGCAGGAAGAGAGACCCAGTACTTC.

The gene calls are TRBV18 and TRBJ1-1; maybe TRBD1 (6 bases). From germline, CDR1 is KGHSH and CDR2 LQKENI. The V end was cut by 4 bases, the J end by 0 bases, with 12 bases between. CDR3 size: 15 residues. The CDR3 is CASSQTDSMNTEAFF. The CDR3 coding sequence is TGTGCCAGCTCACAAACGGACAGCATGAACACTGAAGCTTTCTTT.

The chain uses TRBV9 and TRBJ2-7, with 10 positions matching TRBD2. This CDR3 contains 14 residues. Germline V gives CDR1 SGDLS, CDR2 YYNGEE. V lost 3 bases, J lost 7 bases, and 7 bases stayed unmatched. The CDR3 DNA reads as TGTGCCAGCAGCGGAGCACTAGCGGGATATGAGCAGTACTTC. Its protein is CASSGALAGYEQYF.

The V call is TRBV7-2, the J call TRBJ1-3; TRBD1 might be the D (5 bases). The germline V and J ends were trimmed by 4 bases and 2 bases, with 12 bases remaining between them. Germline V gene sequence: CDR1 SGHTA, CDR2 FQGNSA. CDR3 size: 15 residues. The CDR3 sequence is CASSSPGTAGNTIYF. CDR3 coding DNA: TGTGCCAGCAGCTCCCCCGGGACTGCTGGAAACACCATATATTTT.

The chain is built from TRBV4-3 and TRBJ1-1; TRBD1 aligns across 8 bases. Unmatched junction bases numbered 8, after V lost 2 bases and J lost 0 bases. Germline V gives CDR1 LGHNA, CDR2 YSLEER. The CDR3 runs to 17 residues. CDR3 in DNA: TGCGCCAGCAGCCAATTTCCGACAGGGGACATGAACACTGAAGCTTTCTTT. Residues: CASSQFPTGDMNTEAFF.

DNA of the CDR3: TGCAGCGTTGAAGATTGGTTCCGGGGGGTCGAGGACACTGAAGCTTTCTTT. Translated, it gives CSVEDWFRGVEDTEAFF. This chain connects TRBV29-1 to TRBJ1-1, with D possibly TRBD1 on 5 matching bases. This CDR3 is 17 amino acids long. The germline V gene encodes CDR1 SQVTM and CDR2 ANQGSEA. V gave up 0 bases and J gave up 3 bases, with 20 bases separating them.

The rearrangement links TRBV5-6 to TRBJ2-1; 7 bases map to TRBD1. V lost 3 bases to trimming and J lost 4 bases; unmatched junction nucleotides: 13. The CDR3 is 17 residues long. Germline V lookup: CDR1 SGHDT, CDR2 YYEEEE. The CDR3 region has the DNA TGTGCCAGCAGCTCCAGGGCGGGCAGGGGGTTTTACAATGAGCAGTTCTTC. Amino acids: CASSSRAGRGFYNEQFF.

This chain connects TRBV5-1 to TRBJ2-1, with 9 bases fitting TRBD2. The CDR3 is 15 residues long. V dropped 4 bases and J dropped 4; count of bases not matched to a gene: 6. Germline CDR1 SGHRS, CDR2 YFSETQ. This chain's CDR3 is CASSGTSGLYNEQFF. The CDR3 DNA reads as TGCGCCAGCAGCGGAACTAGCGGGTTATACAATGAGCAGTTCTTC.

The rearrangement links TRBV5-4 to TRBJ2-1, with 13 nucleotides matching TRBD2. Per the germline V gene, CDR1 is SGHNT and CDR2 is YYREEE (reference sequence). Germline trimming cut 1 base from V and 6 bases from J; bases unmatched to any gene: 4. This CDR3 comprises 16 residues. CDR3: CASSLTSGGVRNEQFF. In nucleotides, the CDR3 is TGTGCCAGCAGCTTGACTAGCGGGGGGGTACGCAATGAGCAGTTCTTC.

This clone was counted a single time. This chain joins TRBV9 and TRBJ2-7; D remains ambiguous. Germline CDR1 and CDR2: SGDLS and YYNGEE. The V end lost 4 bases, the J end lost 2 bases, and 13 bases lay between the germline ends. This CDR3 contains 14 residues. The CDR3 bases are TGTGCCAGCAGCCCCCTCTTGGAGACCTACGAGCAGTACTTC. Protein sequence: CASSPLLETYEQYF.

V is TRBV19 and J is TRBJ1-2; tentative D call: TRBD1 (6 bases). CDR3 length: 17 amino acids. Germline CDR1 reads LNHDA; CDR2 reads SQIVND (reference sequence). Trimming took off 0 bases at V and 2 bases at J, with 16 bases between the two ends. The CDR3 loop is CASSIDLISTGNYGYTF. The DNA of the CDR3 is TGTGCCAGTAGTATAGATCTCATTTCGACAGGCAACTATGGCTACACCTTC.

This chain uses TRBV10-1 with TRBJ1-3; D unresolved. The ends were cut back, 9 bases at V and 2 bases at J, with 17 bases in the middle. CDR1 and CDR2 (germline): WNHNN, SYGVQD (reference sequence). The CDR3 length is 15 residues. The CDR3 nucleotides read TGCGCCAGTCTTAATACAGTCTTCGCTGGAAACACCATATATTTT. The encoded protein is CASLNTVFAGNTIYF.

The chain couples TRBV6-1 to TRBJ2-6; perhaps TRBD2 as D (5 bases). The germline V gene has CDR1 MNHNS and CDR2 SASEGT. This CDR3 contains 15 residues. Trimming cost V 3 bases and J 0 bases, with 6 bases left between them. The CDR3 loop is CASSEAGSGANVLTF. CDR3 in DNA: TGTGCCAGCAGTGAGGCGGGCTCTGGGGCCAACGTCCTGACTTTC.

The rearrangement uses TRBV13 and TRBJ2-4; D gene uncertain. V was clipped by 0 bases and J by 5 bases, with 8 bases between them. Germline V lookup: CDR1 PRHDT, CDR2 FYEKMQ (reference sequence). The CDR3 sequence is 14 residues long. The CDR3 sequence: CASSLGTLENIQYF. The CDR3 bases are TGTGCCAGCAGCTTAGGGACTCTTGAAAACATTCAGTACTTC. Looking up the rest from reference TRBV13 and TRBJ2-4 gives the full variable domain: AAGVIQSPRHLIKEKRETATLKCYPIPRHDTVYWYQQGPGQDPQFLISFYEKMQSDKGSIPDRFSAQQFSDYHSELNMSSLELGDSALYFCASSLGTLENIQYFGAGTRLSVL.

The CDR3, as DNA: TGTGCCAGCAGCTTCGGGAGATACAATGAGCAGTTCTTC. As protein: CASSFGRYNEQFF. The chain combines TRBV7-9 with TRBJ2-1, with D tentatively TRBD2 (6 bases). The CDR3 is 13 amino acids. Trimming took off 3 bases at V and 4 bases at J, with 7 bases between the two ends. CDR1 SEHNR and CDR2 FQNEAQ come from the germline V gene (reference sequence).

CDR3 in DNA: TGTGCCAGCAGTTCGGGGGGGCGCGGGGAGACCCAGTACTTC. Protein product: CASSSGGRGETQYF. The chain joins TRBV28 to TRBJ2-5; 8 bases agree with TRBD2. Germline loops: CDR1 MDHEN, CDR2 SYDVKM. V gave up 4 bases and J gave up 5 bases; unmatched junction bases: 6. The CDR3 length is 14 residues. The full variable domain, in which reference TRBV28 and TRBJ2-5 provide the parts outside the CDR3, is DVKVTQSSRYLVKRTGEKVFLECVQDMDHENMFWYRQDPGLGLRLIYFSYDVKMKEKGDIPEGYSVSREKKERFSLILESASTNQTSMYLCASSSGGRGETQYFGPGTRLLVL.

The CDR3 loop reads CASSRGGTSNTGELFF. The CDR3, as DNA: TGTGCCAGCAGCCGCGGCGGGACCTCGAACACCGGGGAGCTGTTTTTT. This chain connects TRBV7-3 to TRBJ2-2; perhaps TRBD2 as D (6 bases). CDR3 length: 16 amino acids. Looked up from germline, CDR1 is SGHTA and CDR2 is FQGTGA. V was trimmed by 5 bases and J by 0 bases, leaving 13 bases between them.